The 7 T cell receptor beta chains in this list originate from one sample, sequenced in a study of patients and donors after allogeneic stem cell transplantation. TCRdb recomputed calls from the RT-PCR reads with MiXCR, one row per CDR3 protein. The sample contains roughly 230,000 distinct CDR3 sequences, 14% of which appear only once. Sequenced sample: blood, either unsorted or a sorted T cell fraction (not recorded which). The receptors derive from a human donor who was either an allogeneic HSCT recipient or a stem cell or donor lymphocyte infusion donor (not recorded which). It is not recorded whose cells these are; they may come from a transplant donor.

The V call is TRBV6-1, the J call TRBJ1-1, with D unclear. The CDR3 is made up of 15 amino acids. The V gene lost 3 bases and the J gene lost 3 bases, with 14 bases spanning the gap. In germline, CDR1 is MNHNS, CDR2 SASEGT. The CDR3 region has the DNA TGTGCCAGCAGTGATATAGCCGGCCTTCACACTGAAGCTTTCTTT. Translation: CASSDIAGLHTEAFF.

This clonotype occurred a few times. The chain links TRBV7-9 to TRBJ2-3; D gene ambiguous. Germline-derived CDR1 and CDR2 are SEHNR and FQNEAQ (reference sequence). The CDR3 loop spans 15 amino acids. The V end lost 3 bases, the J end lost 0 bases, and 10 bases lay between the germline ends. The CDR3 is CASSLASSSTDTQYF. In DNA form, the CDR3 reads TGTGCCAGCAGCTTGGCCTCTTCTAGCACAGATACGCAGTATTTT.

This clonotype was found many times. The chain recombines TRBV11-2 with TRBJ2-3; no clear D. Trimming left V 4 bases short and J 0 bases short, with 11 bases between. Germline V gene sequence: CDR1 SGHAT, CDR2 FQNNGV. This CDR3 has 15 residues. The CDR3 DNA sequence: TGTGCCAGCAGCTCGTGGACGATGAGCACAGATACGCAGTATTTT. This gives the protein CASSSWTMSTDTQYF.

The V call is TRBV2, the J call TRBJ2-3, with D possibly called TRBD1 or TRBD2 (5 bases each). The length of the CDR3 is 15 residues. In germline, CDR1 is SNHLY, CDR2 FYNNEI. Trimming stripped 2 bases from V and 2 bases from J, with 11 bases between. The DNA for the CDR3 is TGTGCCAGCAGTGAATACACGGGACCCACAGATACGCAGTATTTT. Translation gives CASSEYTGPTDTQYF. Full variable domain (rest looked up from reference TRBV2 and TRBJ2-3): EPEVTQTPSHQVTQMGQEVILRCVPISNHLYFYWYRQILGQKVEFLVSFYNNEISEKSEIFDDQFSVERPDGSNFTLKIRSTKLEDSAMYFCASSEYTGPTDTQYFGPGTRLTVL.

This clonotype came up many times. The J gene is TRBJ1-1, the V gene TRBV5-1; 9 bases fit TRBD1. The CDR3 consists of 15 residues. CDR1 and CDR2 from the germline V gene are SGHRS and YFSETQ. Trimming at V came to 3 bases and at J to 1 base, leaving 4 bases not matched to a gene. This chain's CDR3 is CASSSQTGGNTEAFF. CDR3 coding DNA: TGCGCCAGCAGCTCTCAGACAGGGGGGAACACTGAAGCTTTCTTT.

The chain is built from TRBV7-2 and TRBJ1-4; 7 positions agree with TRBD1. The CDR3 sequence is 15 residues long. Germline CDR1 reads SGHTA; CDR2 reads FQGNSA. The V segment lost 5 bases and the J segment 5 bases; nucleotides outside the gene matches: 8. The CDR3 loop reads CASSPPQGGNEKLFF. For the CDR3, the DNA is TGTGCCAGCAGCCCCCCCCAGGGGGGAAATGAAAAACTGTTTTTT.

This clonotype was recorded at least ten times. This chain joins TRBV7-8 and TRBJ2-4; 8 positions agree with TRBD1. The CDR3 covers 19 residues. The germline V gene has CDR1 SGHVS and CDR2 FQNEAQ. Trimming took 5 bases from V and 3 from J; bases not matched to a gene: 18. The CDR3, as DNA: TGTGCCAGCAGCCAGCTTAGCTTGGCGACAGGGGTCGTCAAAAACATTCAGTACTTC. This gives the protein CASSQLSLATGVVKNIQYF.